This TCR beta chain was sequenced in a study of HIV-infected patients and healthy controls. All unsorted peripheral T cells were captured because whole blood was used without fractionation. Reverse transcription used 450 to 550 ng RNA and constant-region primers for alpha and beta. Each of the alpha and beta chains got its own library through chain-specific third strand synthesis with indices. MiXCR, run by TCRdb on the 5' RACE reads, gives a single entry per CDR3 protein. In the table there are roughly 10,000 distinct CDR3 sequences, 5.2% of which are singletons. Germline V lookup: CDR1 SGHTA, CDR2 FQGNSA. The ends were cut back, 3 bases at V and 4 bases at J, with 6 bases in the middle. This CDR3 contains 12 residues. Findings and caveats of the study: Study cohorts differed slightly in age and sex, but this did not explain diversity differences.

With regard to this clonotype: Its specificity is not known.

This chain links TRBV7-2 with TRBJ2-5; D gene ambiguous. The sequencing used blood, collected before antiretroviral therapy. The sequence was collected from an adult with HIV infection. Written as DNA, the CDR3 is TGTGCCAGCAGCTTCACTGCAGAGACCCAGTACTTC. This codes for CASSFTAETQYF.